These T cell receptor beta chains were read from a single sample in a study of response to subunit inactivated influenza vaccine. TCRdb ran MiXCR on the RT-PCR reads and lists one entry per CDR3 protein. The data show about 780,000 distinct CDR3 sequences, around 18% seen once. Sequenced here: PBMCs from blood, sampled approximately 5 days after vaccination. Receptors were obtained from a man in his fifties or sixties who received an inactivated influenza vaccine. CDR3s include the opening cysteine and the closing phenylalanine or tryptophan. D genes are given only for firm matches. Size is stated for part of the rows, as once, few or many counts, or as a class when the clone is expanded.

v_gene	j_gene	abundance	d_gene	CDR3nt	CDR3aa
TRBV7-9	TRBJ2-7	few	-	TGTGCCAGCAGAGGGGCCGAGCAGTACTTC	CASRGAEQYF
TRBV7-2	TRBJ1-1	few	-	TGTGCCAGCAGCCGTATGGCAGGAATGAACACTGAAGCTTTCTTT	CASSRMAGMNTEAFF
TRBV29-1	TRBJ2-5	many	-	TGCAGCGTTGACCCGCAGAAAGAGACCCAGTACTTC	CSVDPQKETQYF
TRBV10-3	TRBJ2-7	many	-	TGTGCCATCAGGCCCCACGGGGGTACCTACGAGCAGTACTTC	CAIRPHGGTYEQYF
TRBV7-9	TRBJ2-7	-	-	TGTGCCAGCAGCTTACGCAGTCTTTACGAGCAGTACTTC	CASSLRSLYEQYF
TRBV7-9	TRBJ2-1	many	-	TGTGCCAGCAGCTCCAACGCCCGATGGGTCTCCTACAATGAGCAGTTCTTC	CASSSNARWVSYNEQFF
TRBV4-3	TRBJ2-7	-	-	TGCGCCAGCAGCCAAGAAGGGCCTGGGGCAGGGGCCCTTCCTGGGGACGAGCAGTACTTC	CASSQEGPGAGALPGDEQYF
TRBV10-3	TRBJ2-5	-	-	TGTGCCATCAGTGGCAGTGGGCAGCTCCAAGAGACCCAGTACTTC	CAISGSGQLQETQYF
TRBV20-1	TRBJ2-7	many	TRBD1	TGCAGTGCTAGGACAGGGGGTCAATACGAGCAGTACTTC	CSARTGGQYEQYF
TRBV19	TRBJ2-1	-	TRBD1	TGTGCCAGTGCCCCGGGACAGGGTAGGCTCAATGAGCAGTTCTTC	CASAPGQGRLNEQFF
TRBV7-8	TRBJ2-1	few	TRBD1	TGTGCCAGCAGCTTACCTTCCCCGACAGGGGGGTGGAGTGAGCAGTTCTTC	CASSLPSPTGGWSEQFF
TRBV28	TRBJ2-6	-	TRBD2	TGTGCCAGCAGGTCTCAAGGCGGGAGGGATGGGGCCAACGTCCTGACTTTC	CASRSQGGRDGANVLTF
TRBV7-9	TRBJ2-7	-	TRBD2	TGTGCCAGCAGCGGAGGATTGACTAGCGGGAGTTACGAGCAGTACTTC	CASSGGLTSGSYEQYF
TRBV5-6	TRBJ2-7	many	TRBD1	TGTGCCAGCAGCTTGCTGACAGGGAGCTCCTACGAGCAGTACTTC	CASSLLTGSSYEQYF
TRBV10-3	TRBJ2-5	few	-	TGTGCCATCAGTGAGTCCGCGGGGGAGACCCAGTACTTC	CAISESAGETQYF
TRBV5-1	TRBJ1-1	-	TRBD1	TGCGCCAGCAGCAAAACCCGGGACAGGGTCACTGAAGCTTTCTTT	CASSKTRDRVTEAFF
TRBV11-2	TRBJ2-5	few	-	TGTGCCAGCAGCTTAGGCCGGGGGCCGTACCAAGAGACCCAGTACTTC	CASSLGRGPYQETQYF
TRBV10-3	TRBJ2-5	-	-	TGTGCCATCAGTTTGGAGACGGGTTACGGGGAGACCCAGTACTTC	CAISLETGYGETQYF
TRBV4-2	TRBJ2-5	-	TRBD2	TGTGCCAGCAGCCGAGATGCCAGCGGGGGAGGAGAGACCCAGTACTTC	CASSRDASGGGETQYF
TRBV7-9	TRBJ2-2	-	TRBD1	TGTGCCAGCTCATCAAGAGCGACAGGGGATAACACCGGGGAGCTGTTTTTT	CASSSRATGDNTGELFF
TRBV9	TRBJ2-7	few	-	TGTGCCAGCAGCGTAGGCCCGAGAAACTCGGGTTACGAGCAGTACTTC	CASSVGPRNSGYEQYF
TRBV5-1	TRBJ1-2	many	TRBD1	TGCGCCAGCAGCTTGGCCGTGGGACAGGGAAATGGCTACACCTTC	CASSLAVGQGNGYTF
TRBV15	TRBJ2-3	-	-	TGTGCCACCAGCAGAGTATCCGCAGATACGCAGTATTTT	CATSRVSADTQYF
TRBV6-1	TRBJ1-2	-	-	TGTGCCAGCAGTGAAGGGGGACCCTTTTACTCCTATGGCTACACCTTC	CASSEGGPFYSYGYTF
TRBV5-1	TRBJ2-1	few	TRBD2	TGCGCCAGCAGCTCCCTAGCGGGAGGGCCCGATGAGCAGTTCTTC	CASSSLAGGPDEQFF
TRBV7-9	TRBJ2-2	-	-	TGTGCCATCGACAGAACCGGGGAGCTGTTTTTT	CAIDRTGELFF
TRBV5-5	TRBJ1-1	many	-	TGTGCCAGCAGCTTGGATTGGGGGAAGGACACTGAAGCTTTCTTT	CASSLDWGKDTEAFF
TRBV11-1	TRBJ2-3	-	-	TGTGCCAGCAGCTTACTTCGGACTAGCACAGATACGCAGTATTTT	CASSLLRTSTDTQYF
TRBV29-1	TRBJ2-1	-	TRBD1	TGCAGCGGCGGACAGGGGAATTATGGCGAGCAGTTCTTC	CSGGQGNYGEQFF
TRBV15	TRBJ2-1	many	-	TGTGCCACCAGCAGAGATTTCGATGAGCAGTTCTTC	CATSRDFDEQFF
TRBV20-1	TRBJ2-1	-	TRBD1	TGCAGTGCTAGAGACCTAATCCGGGACAGGGTAAGGGGTGAGCAGTTCTTC	CSARDLIRDRVRGEQFF